These 9 T cell receptor beta chains were all obtained from the same sample, sequenced in a study of read filtering for tumor transcriptome and immune sequencing. This library used roughly 430 ng RNA and molecular barcoded adaptors spanning alpha/delta and beta/gamma chains. A single record per CDR3 protein comes from TCRdb applying MiXCR to the reads. This table holds tens of thousands of distinct CDR3 sequences, about 15% found once. The source material was a population of CD138-negative cells sorted from bone marrow. The receptors stem from a donor at least 40 years old with multiple myeloma.

This clonotype occurred a few times. A clone one base away is much larger, so this may be a read error. The chain carries TRBV6-6 and TRBJ1-2, with D hard to call. The CDR3 contains 14 residues. V was shortened by 6 bases and J by 2 bases, with 13 bases between the two germline ends. Germline lookup yields CDR1 MNHNY and CDR2 SVGAGI (reference sequence). The CDR3 DNA reads TGTGCCAGCAGCAACATGGGCTTCAACTATGGCTACACCTTC. Translated: CASSNMGFNYGYTF.

The table lists this clonotype with many counts. The chain couples TRBV7-2 to TRBJ1-1, with D uncertain. The CDR3 contains 13 residues. Germline loops: CDR1 SGHTA, CDR2 FQGNSA. Trimming removed 6 bases at V and 1 base at J, with 9 bases between. CDR3 DNA: TGTGCCAGCAGTCGCTACCAGAACACTGAAGCTTTCTTT. Amino acids: CASSRYQNTEAFF.

The chain joins TRBV5-1 to TRBJ2-1, with D possibly matching TRBD2 (5 bases). Germline loops: CDR1 SGHRS, CDR2 YFSETQ. The V and J ends lost 2 bases and 5 bases respectively, with 11 bases between them. There are 14 residues in the CDR3. The CDR3 is CASSLTGDNNEQFF. CDR3 DNA sequence: TGCGCCAGCAGCTTAACCGGGGATAACAATGAGCAGTTCTTC.

This clonotype has just one count. CDR3 region: CASSFDSPGDAEAFF. The CDR3 coding sequence is TGCGCCAGCAGCTTTGATTCCCCAGGGGACGCTGAAGCTTTCTTT. This chain uses TRBV5-1 with TRBJ1-1; D is perhaps TRBD1 (6 bases). The V end lost 2 bases, the J end lost 6 bases, and 17 bases lay between the germline ends. This CDR3 has 15 residues. Germline CDR1 is SGHRS and CDR2 is YFSETQ.

This clonotype was observed at least ten times. The V call is TRBV6-2 or TRBV6-3, the J call TRBJ2-3, with no clear D. This CDR3 contains 14 residues. V was trimmed by 0 bases and J by 1 base, leaving 5 bases between them. Germline lookup yields CDR1 MNHEY and CDR2 SVGEGT. The CDR3 DNA sequence: TGTGCCAGCAGTTACTCGGACGGCACAGATACGCAGTATTTT. Residues: CASSYSDGTDTQYF.

This clonotype was counted many times. This chain connects TRBV3-1 to TRBJ2-1, with 10 bases identical to TRBD2. CDR3 size: 16 residues. Germline V gives CDR1 LGHDT, CDR2 YNNKEL (reference sequence). Trimming removed 4 bases from V and 7 bases from J; junction bases left unmatched: 10. CDR3 DNA sequence: TGTGCCAGCAGCCGGGGGCTAGCGGGAGTTGGTAATGAGCAGTTCTTC. It is translated as CASSRGLAGVGNEQFF.

This clonotype came up many times. This rearrangement joins TRBV20-1 to TRBJ1-5, with 12 bases lining up with TRBD1. From germline, CDR1 is DFQATT and CDR2 SNEGSKA (reference sequence). The CDR3 length is 17 residues. V trimming: 2 bases; J trimming: 7 bases; junction bases outside the gene matches: 12. Here the CDR3 reads CSARIPAGQGAKQPQHF. The CDR3 DNA is TGCAGTGCTAGAATTCCGGCGGGACAGGGGGCGAAACAGCCCCAGCATTTT.

This clonotype was detected many times. The chain uses TRBV28 and TRBJ1-4; tentatively, D is TRBD1 (5 bases). CDR3 size: 14 residues. Germline V CDR1 and CDR2: MDHEN, SYDVKM. V was cut by 8 bases and J by 4 bases, with 14 bases left in between. DNA for the CDR3: TGTGCCAGCTTGGAGGGACCAGTTAATGAAAAACTGTTTTTT. Its protein product is CASLEGPVNEKLFF.

Turning to this clonotype: Since a much larger clone is just one base distant, this may be a read error. This sequence joins TRBV20-1 and TRBJ2-7, with D possibly matching TRBD1 (5 bases). The CDR3 contains 10 residues. Looked up from germline, CDR1 is DFQATT and CDR2 is SNEGSKA (reference sequence). V was shortened by 8 bases and J by 5 bases, with 10 bases between the two germline ends. Written as DNA, the CDR3 is TGCAGTACTCAAGGGGACGAGCAGTACTTC. This gives the protein CSTQGDEQYF.